Each of the 4 T cell receptor beta chains below was sequenced from the same sample in a study of identical twins. TCRdb independently ran MiXCR on the 5' RACE reads; one entry per CDR3 protein. The sample includes about 530,000 distinct CDR3 sequences, roughly 15% of them seen just once. These same data were also listed under a study on yellow fever vaccine responses in identical twins.

The sequenced sample consisted of CD4+ T cells sorted from blood. The source is a woman aged 18-29 years in good health.

This clonotype was seen more than once but under ten times. The V and J genes are TRBV9 and TRBJ2-3; 7 bases fit TRBD1. The CDR3 loop spans 16 amino acids. Looked up from germline, CDR1 is SGDLS and CDR2 is YYNGEE. V dropped 2 bases and J dropped 4; count of bases not matched to a gene: 10. The CDR3 is CASSVRPTGTSDTQYF. CDR3 DNA sequence: TGTGCCAGCAGCGTTCGTCCGACAGGGACATCAGATACGCAGTATTTT.

This clonotype was observed a handful of times. CDR3 amino acids: CASSIIVGAGQPQHF. CDR3 nucleotides: TGTGCCAGTAGTATAATCGTGGGGGCCGGACAGCCCCAGCATTTT. The genes are TRBV19 and TRBJ1-5; TRBD1 is a possible D gene (6 bases). CDR3 length equals 15 residues. Trimming took off 2 bases at V and 7 bases at J, with 15 bases between the two ends. From germline, CDR1 is LNHDA and CDR2 SQIVND (reference sequence). The full variable domain, with the rest looked up from reference TRBV19 and TRBJ1-5, is DGGITQSPKYLFRKEGQNVTLSCEQNLNHDAMYWYRQDPGQGLRLIYYSQIVNDFQKGDIAEGYSVSREKKESFPLTVTSAQKNPTAFYLCASSIIVGAGQPQHFGDGTRLSIL.

This clonotype was seen more than once but under ten times. This rearrangement joins TRBV20-1 to TRBJ2-1; D call uncertain. Germline V lookup: CDR1 DFQATT, CDR2 SNEGSKA (reference sequence). The CDR3 contains 13 residues. Trimming left V 7 bases short and J 7 bases short, with 17 bases between. CDR3 in amino acids: CSGFSGVGNEQFF. CDR3 DNA sequence: TGCAGTGGTTTCAGTGGGGTCGGGAATGAGCAGTTCTTC.

This clonotype was detected a few times. The chain recombines TRBV4-1 with TRBJ1-6, with 8 bases that match TRBD1. This CDR3 has 16 residues. V was clipped by 3 bases and J by 9 bases; unmatched bases: 10. The germline V gene has CDR1 MGHRA and CDR2 YSYEKL. CDR3 sequence: CASSHITGGRGSPLHF. CDR3 sequence (DNA): TGCGCCAGCAGCCACATAACAGGGGGTCGTGGTTCACCCCTCCACTTT.